The clone carrying this T cell receptor (beta chain) was counted only a few times. The antigen is unknown. The V gene's germline CDR1 is LNHDA and CDR2 SQIVND (reference sequence). V lost 5 bases and J 5 bases, leaving 21 bases between the germline ends. The CDR3 has 16 amino acids. Both 60 Vbeta primers and 13 Jbeta primers went into the PCR. In the authors' workflow: Among the unique TCR beta chains that a later analysis counted, about 84 million in all, 10 million to 11 million were shared. Generated by immunoSEQ multiplex PCR, the TCRdb table keeps only in-frame clones and is missing some. Clonal size and the V and J genes are those of that table, whereas D and trimming came from the DNA. The sample includes 200,000 to 250,000 clones, about four fifths of them seen just once. The record originates from a study of cytomegalovirus exposure and HLA in healthy donors. Points from the study as a whole: The authors listed about 170 TCR beta chains as cytomegalovirus-associated. The study carried out a later analysis of TCR beta sequences. It associated approximately 15,000 of them with specific HLA alleles at a false discovery rate of 0.05.

Material for sequencing was PBMCs. This sequence joins TRBV19 and TRBJ2-5, with D possibly being TRBD2 (5 bases). The receptor's source is a woman aged 40 to 50 in good health and CMV-seropositive. Here the CDR3 DNA reads TGTGCCAGTAGTGGGAGACACAGAGGCGGATTGGAGACCCAGTACTTC. Its protein product is CASSGRHRGGLETQYF. The entire variable domain, with the rest obtained from reference TRBV19 and TRBJ2-5, is as follows: DGGITQSPKYLFRKEGQNVTLSCEQNLNHDAMYWYRQDPGQGLRLIYYSQIVNDFQKGDIAEGYSVSREKKESFPLTVTSAQKNPTAFYLCASSGRHRGGLETQYFGPGTRLLVL.